The 3 T cell receptor beta chains reported below all come from one sample, sequenced in a study of T-cell memory formation after mild COVID-19. MiXCR, applied by TCRdb to the 5' RACE reads, yields one record per CDR3 protein. Of around 340,000 distinct CDR3 sequences listed, about a sixth are singletons. What was sequenced was PBMCs or a T cell subset sorted from them (not recorded which). The source of these receptors is a man between 18 and 29 years old who had mild COVID-19 (a few samples of this study predate the infection). Cell type and time point are not known.

This clonotype was counted only a few times. The V call is TRBV10-3, the J call TRBJ2-3, with a weak D call TRBD1 (5 bases). Germline assignment: CDR1 ENHRY and CDR2 SYGVKD. V was shortened by 7 bases and J by 4 bases, with 15 bases between the two germline ends. This CDR3 comprises 14 residues. CDR3 coding DNA: TGTGCCATCACTAGGGGCGATGGGGCAGATACGCAGTATTTT. Encoded protein: CAITRGDGADTQYF.

The chain combines TRBV12-3 or TRBV12-4 with TRBJ2-3; 9 positions match TRBD1. CDR3 length: 17 residues. Trimming took 3 bases from V and 1 from J; bases not matched to a gene: 8. The CDR3 DNA reads TGTGCCAGCAGTTTCCCTAATTGGACAGGGGGCACAGATACGCAGTATTTT. Amino acids: CASSFPNWTGGTDTQYF.

This clonotype has ten or more counts. This chain joins TRBV20-1 and TRBJ2-2, with TRBD1 as a possible D gene (6 bases). Germline V lookup: CDR1 DFQATT, CDR2 SNEGSKA (reference sequence). The V and J ends lost 0 bases and 2 bases respectively, with 13 bases between them. The CDR3 loop spans 16 amino acids. Here the CDR3 DNA reads TGCAGTGCTAGAGATCCTAAGGGGGACAACACCGGGGAGCTGTTTTTT. Amino acids: CSARDPKGDNTGELFF.